Below are 17 T cell receptor beta chains sequenced from a single sample in a study of shared clonotypes between healthy human individuals. Some clones are missing from TCRdb's copy, which holds only in-frame ones; the method was immunoSEQ multiplex PCR. The table lists approximately 1,500,000 clones, approximately 98% of them singletons. The sequenced sample consisted of naive CD4+ T cells sorted from blood. Documented subset: CD45RA+ positively selected. These receptors were obtained from a man younger than 45 in good health.

CDR3 amino acids: CASSNPAVFNGNTIYF. The CDR3 DNA follows: TGTGCCAGTAGTAATCCCGCAGTCTTCAATGGAAACACCATATATTTT. The J gene is TRBJ1-3, the V gene TRBV19; D is undetermined. V gave up 4 bases and J gave up 3 bases, with 16 bases separating them. The CDR3 totals 16 residues. Germline-derived CDR1 and CDR2 are LNHDA and SQIVND (reference sequence). The whole variable domain, remainder taken from reference TRBV19 and TRBJ1-3, is DGGITQSPKYLFRKEGQNVTLSCEQNLNHDAMYWYRQDPGQGLRLIYYSQIVNDFQKGDIAEGYSVSREKKESFPLTVTSAQKNPTAFYLCASSNPAVFNGNTIYFGEGSWLTVV.

The chain couples TRBV29-1 to TRBJ2-5; TRBD2 matches 7 bases. The CDR3 length is 13 residues. Germline V lookup: CDR1 SQVTM, CDR2 ANQGSEA. V lost 4 bases and J lost 7; bases outside the gene matches: 9. The CDR3 bases are TGCAGCGTTGTCCTAGCGGTGGGGGTGACCCAGTACTTC. Protein: CSVVLAVGVTQYF.

This chain joins TRBV21-1 and TRBJ1-1. TRBV21-1 counts as a pseudogene. The CDR3 runs to 15 residues. As DNA, the CDR3 is TGTGCCAGCAGCAAAGCCCCCGGGCTGAACACTGAAGCTTTCTTT. It translates to CASSKAPGLNTEAFF.

The chain combines TRBV11-2 with TRBJ2-5; 8 positions agree with TRBD1. V was clipped by 5 bases and J by 5 bases; unmatched bases: 10. This CDR3 is 15 amino acids long. Germline V gene lookup returns CDR1 SGHAT and CDR2 FQNNGV. The CDR3 sequence is CASSPGDRRRETQYF. DNA of the CDR3: TGTGCCAGCAGCCCTGGGGACAGGAGACGGGAGACCCAGTACTTC. Using reference TRBV11-2 and TRBJ2-5 for the parts outside the CDR3, the full variable domain is EAGVAQSPRYKIIEKRQSVAFWCNPISGHATLYWYQQILGQGPKLLIQFQNNGVVDDSQLPKDRFSAERLKGVDSTLKIQPAKLEDSAVYLCASSPGDRRRETQYFGPGTRLLVL.

J is TRBJ2-5 and V is TRBV4-3; maybe TRBD2 (6 bases). Trimming took 4 bases from V and 4 from J, leaving 13 bases between them. The CDR3 totals 14 residues. In germline, CDR1 is LGHNA, CDR2 YSLEER. The CDR3 reads CASSPGPGGETQYF. The CDR3 region has the DNA TGCGCCAGCAGCCCCGGACCCGGGGGAGAGACCCAGTACTTC.

Comments on this clone: Other nucleotide sequences in the sample specify the same CDR3. This sequence joins TRBV5-1 and TRBJ2-5, with 15 positions matching TRBD2. Germline CDR1 SGHRS, CDR2 YFSETQ. Trimming removed 3 bases from V and 4 bases from J; junction bases left unmatched: 1. The CDR3 spans 15 residues. CDR3 protein: CASSSGLAGGETQYF. CDR3 bases: TGCGCCAGCAGCTCGGGACTAGCGGGAGGAGAGACCCAGTACTTC.

V is TRBV6-5 and J is TRBJ2-7; D uncertain. The CDR3 has 13 amino acids. The germline CDR1 and CDR2 sequences are MNHEY and SVGAGI. V shed 2 bases and J shed 6 bases, with 11 bases lying between them. The CDR3 DNA is TGTGCCAGCAGTTACGGGGTTTATAGCGAGCAGTACTTC. Protein sequence: CASSYGVYSEQYF.

The rearrangement joins TRBV29-1 to TRBJ2-7, with 7 positions matching TRBD2. Trimming cost V 4 bases and J 1 base; bases outside gene matches: 4. CDR1 is SQVTM, CDR2 ANQGSEA, per germline. The CDR3 length is 13 residues. CDR3 residues: CSVGGLVSYEQYF. The DNA of the CDR3 is TGCAGCGTTGGAGGACTAGTTTCCTACGAGCAGTACTTC.

V and J are TRBV15 and TRBJ2-7; D is uncertain. The length of the CDR3 is 13 residues. The V end lost 4 bases, the J end lost 2 bases, and 9 bases lay between the germline ends. CDR1 LNHNV and CDR2 YYDKDF come from the germline V gene (reference sequence). The CDR3 loop reads CATSTPIAYEQYF. For the CDR3, the DNA is TGTGCCACCAGCACCCCCATTGCCTACGAGCAGTACTTC.

Regarding this clone: This specimen includes other DNA sequences encoding the same CDR3. The chain combines TRBV20-1 with TRBJ2-1; D not resolved. The V gene lost 3 bases and the J gene lost 7 bases, with 7 bases spanning the gap. From germline, CDR1 is DFQATT and CDR2 SNEGSKA (reference sequence). The CDR3 has 11 residues. The CDR3 DNA follows: TGCAGTGCTAGTGTCGGTAATGAGCAGTTCTTC. It translates to CSASVGNEQFF.

This sequence joins TRBV11-2 and TRBJ2-2, with D uncertain. The ends were cut back, 0 bases at V and 1 base at J, with 9 bases in the middle. Looked up from germline, CDR1 is SGHAT and CDR2 is FQNNGV. The CDR3 is made up of 16 amino acids. The CDR3 sequence is CASSLERSGNTGELFF. Written as DNA, the CDR3 is TGTGCCAGCAGCTTAGAACGATCAGGGAACACCGGGGAGCTGTTTTTT.

This chain links TRBV25-1 with TRBJ2-1; D is unclear. CDR1 is MGHDK, CDR2 SYGVNS, per germline. This CDR3 has 15 amino acids. V was trimmed by 4 bases and J by 2 bases, leaving 12 bases between them. The CDR3 sequence is CASSASSDPYNEQFF. CDR3 coding DNA: TGTGCCAGCAGTGCATCTTCGGACCCCTACAATGAGCAGTTCTTC.

The gene calls are TRBV2 and TRBJ1-3; no definite D call. The CDR3 totals 12 residues. With 9 bases removed from V and 1 base from J, the gap between germline ends came to 7 bases. The germline V gene has CDR1 SNHLY and CDR2 FYNNEI. In DNA form, the CDR3 reads TGTGCCAGTGCGTGGTCTGGAAACACCATATATTTT. It codes for CASAWSGNTIYF.

This chain links TRBV9 with TRBJ1-4, with 10 bases lining up with TRBD1. This CDR3 is built from 15 residues. Germline CDR1 reads SGDLS; CDR2 reads YYNGEE. Losses at the gene ends were 7 bases for V and 7 bases for J; bases not matched to a gene: 10. The CDR3 sequence is CASGRGQGIGEKLFF. The CDR3 DNA reads TGTGCCAGCGGTAGGGGACAGGGGATCGGTGAAAAACTGTTTTTT.

The chain combines TRBV27 with TRBJ2-7; 15 bases are a match to TRBD2. The germline gives CDR1 MNHEY, CDR2 SMNVEV (reference sequence). The CDR3 consists of 18 residues. The J segment lost 4 bases and the V segment lost 5 bases, leaving 12 bases of the junction unmatched. The CDR3 region has the DNA TGTGCCAGCAGTCCCGGGACTAGCGGGAGGTTTGGGGTGTACGAGCAGTACTTC. Translated, it gives CASSPGTSGRFGVYEQYF.

J is TRBJ2-1 and V is TRBV19; 9 bases map to TRBD1. Germline V gene sequence: CDR1 LNHDA, CDR2 SQIVND (reference sequence). The CDR3 sequence is 15 residues long. Trimming removed 9 bases from V and 3 bases from J; junction bases left unmatched: 9. The chain's CDR3 is CASQNRDRVYNEQFF. The DNA for the CDR3 is TGTGCCAGCCAAAACCGGGACAGGGTCTACAATGAGCAGTTCTTC.

V and J are TRBV21-1 and TRBJ2-3; no DNA check was done on the table's D call, TRBD2. TRBV21-1 is labeled a pseudogene. This CDR3 is 17 amino acids long. CDR3 region: CASSKKGTSGNTDTQYF. In DNA, the CDR3 is TGTGCCAGCAGCAAAAAAGGGACTAGCGGGAACACAGATACGCAGTATTTT.